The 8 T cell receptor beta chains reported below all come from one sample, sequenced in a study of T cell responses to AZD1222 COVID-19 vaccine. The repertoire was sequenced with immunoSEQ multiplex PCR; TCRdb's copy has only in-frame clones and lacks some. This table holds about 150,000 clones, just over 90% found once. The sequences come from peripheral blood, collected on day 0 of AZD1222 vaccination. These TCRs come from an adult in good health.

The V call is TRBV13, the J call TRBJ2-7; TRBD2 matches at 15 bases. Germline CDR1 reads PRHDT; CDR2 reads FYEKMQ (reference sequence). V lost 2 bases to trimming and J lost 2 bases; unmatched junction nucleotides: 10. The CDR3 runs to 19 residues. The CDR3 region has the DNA TGTGCCAGCAGCTTAACTGAGGGACTAGCGGGAGGTAAAGCCTACGAGCAGTACTTC. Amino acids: CASSLTEGLAGGKAYEQYF.

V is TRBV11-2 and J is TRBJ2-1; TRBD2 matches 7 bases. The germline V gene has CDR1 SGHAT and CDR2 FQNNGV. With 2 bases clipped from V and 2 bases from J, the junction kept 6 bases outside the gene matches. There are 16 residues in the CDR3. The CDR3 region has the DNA TGTGCCAGCAGCTTATGGCGGGAGATTACCTACAATGAGCAGTTCTTC. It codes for CASSLWREITYNEQFF.

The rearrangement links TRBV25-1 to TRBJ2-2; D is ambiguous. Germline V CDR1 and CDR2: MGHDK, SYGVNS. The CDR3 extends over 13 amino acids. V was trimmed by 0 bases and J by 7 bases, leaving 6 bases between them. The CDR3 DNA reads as TGTGCCAGCAGTGAATACGACAACGGGGAGCTGTTTTTT. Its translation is CASSEYDNGELFF.

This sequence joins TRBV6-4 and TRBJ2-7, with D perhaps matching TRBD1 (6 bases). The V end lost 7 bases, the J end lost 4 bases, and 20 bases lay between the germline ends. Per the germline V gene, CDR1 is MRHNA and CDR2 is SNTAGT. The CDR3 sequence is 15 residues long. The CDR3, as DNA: TGTGCCAGCAACCACCGGGACACACCGGTTTACGAGCAGTACTTC. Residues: CASNHRDTPVYEQYF.

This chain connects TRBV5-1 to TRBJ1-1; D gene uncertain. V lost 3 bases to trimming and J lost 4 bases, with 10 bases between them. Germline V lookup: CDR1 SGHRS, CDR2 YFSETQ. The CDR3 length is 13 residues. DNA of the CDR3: TGCGCCAGCAGCTCGGGCTGGAGCACTGAAGCTTTCTTT. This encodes CASSSGWSTEAFF.

The chain's CDR3 is CASRTGAGETQYF. CDR3 in DNA: TGTGCCAGCAGAACAGGTGCGGGCGAGACCCAGTACTTC. V is TRBV27 and J is TRBJ2-5; D may correspond to TRBD1 or TRBD2 (5 bases each). The CDR3 runs to 13 residues. Trimming removed 6 bases at V and 5 bases at J, with 13 bases between. The germline V gene encodes CDR1 MNHEY and CDR2 SMNVEV (reference sequence).

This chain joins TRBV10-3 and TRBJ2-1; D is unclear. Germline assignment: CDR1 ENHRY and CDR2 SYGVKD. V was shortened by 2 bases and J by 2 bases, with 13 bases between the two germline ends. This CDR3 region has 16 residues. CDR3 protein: CAISEHLDEPYNEQFF. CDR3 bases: TGTGCCATCAGTGAGCATCTAGACGAACCCTACAATGAGCAGTTCTTC.

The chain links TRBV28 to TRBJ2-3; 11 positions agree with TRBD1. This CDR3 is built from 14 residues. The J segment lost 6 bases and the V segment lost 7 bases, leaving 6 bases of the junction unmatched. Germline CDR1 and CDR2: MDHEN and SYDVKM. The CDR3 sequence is CASMDRGRSDTQYF. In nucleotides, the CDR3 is TGTGCCAGCATGGACAGGGGGCGATCGGATACGCAGTATTTT. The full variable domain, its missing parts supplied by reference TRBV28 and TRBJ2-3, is DVKVTQSSRYLVKRTGEKVFLECVQDMDHENMFWYRQDPGLGLRLIYFSYDVKMKEKGDIPEGYSVSREKKERFSLILESASTNQTSMYLCASMDRGRSDTQYFGPGTRLTVL.